The subject of this entry is one T cell receptor (beta chain). The record originates from a study of blood T cell repertoires in COVID-19. The method was immunoSEQ multiplex PCR; TCRdb's version includes in-frame clones alone and lacks a portion of them. The sample includes around 78,000 clones, around nine tenths of them seen just once. The CDR3 sequence is 14 residues long. Germline V gives CDR1 SQVTM, CDR2 ANQGSEA. With 4 bases clipped from V and 9 bases from J, the junction kept 6 bases outside the gene matches. This chain uses TRBV29-1 with TRBJ2-1; 13 bases match TRBD2. This receptor was obtained from a woman in her forties or fifties with acute COVID-19. The sequencing sample was made of PBMCs or T cells enriched from blood (not recorded which). CDR3 in amino acids: CSVVTSGRAGEQFF. CDR3 DNA: TGCAGCGTTGTAACTAGCGGGAGGGCCGGTGAGCAGTTCTTC.